This entry describes one T cell receptor beta chain. Method: immunoSEQ multiplex PCR; TCRdb's copy keeps in-frame clones and lacks some. The sample comprises over 65,000 clones, over 80% of which are singletons, and approximately 0.56% rests with the top ten. The data originate from a study of OX40 agonist ivuxolimab in advanced cancers. The CDR3 spans 14 residues. Germline V gene data show CDR1 as MDHEN and CDR2 as SYDVKM. The ends lost 6 bases at V and 5 bases at J; junction bases unmatched: 8. This receptor was taken from an adult with an advanced solid tumor such as melanoma, head and neck, liver or kidney cancer. The chain carries TRBV28 and TRBJ1-2; 8 bases line up with TRBD1. Specimen: CD4+ or CD8+ T cells sorted from blood, collected in a trial of the OX40 agonist ivuxolimab. The CDR3 region has the DNA TGTGCCAGCAGCCCTCCAGGGGGCGCGTATGGCTACACCTTC. Protein product: CASSPPGGAYGYTF.